This T cell receptor (beta chain) was recovered during a study of cytomegalovirus exposure and HLA in healthy donors. General study findings and limits: A missense variant in DCLRE1C was later tied to TCR beta V- and J-gene trimming.

This clone was seen a handful of times. Its matching antigen is unknown. A multiplex PCR was run with 60 Vbeta primers and 13 Jbeta primers. TCRdb's table, derived via immunoSEQ multiplex PCR, lists solely in-frame clones and lacks some. The sample contains approximately 150,000 clones, 70% to 80% of which appear only once. At collection, donors were nominally healthy, but unrecorded immune exposures were probable. Germline lookup yields CDR1 MNHNY and CDR2 SVGAGI (reference sequence). The CDR3 sequence is 13 residues long. The V end was cut by 0 bases, the J end by 7 bases, with 9 bases between. Sequencing was performed on PBMCs. The TCR sequence derives from a man aged 35-49 years in good health and CMV-seronegative. V gene TRBV6-6 combines with J gene TRBJ1-1, with no clear D. This CDR3 is CASSYSREREAFF. In DNA, the CDR3 is TGTGCCAGCAGTTACTCAAGGGAGCGTGAAGCTTTCTTT.